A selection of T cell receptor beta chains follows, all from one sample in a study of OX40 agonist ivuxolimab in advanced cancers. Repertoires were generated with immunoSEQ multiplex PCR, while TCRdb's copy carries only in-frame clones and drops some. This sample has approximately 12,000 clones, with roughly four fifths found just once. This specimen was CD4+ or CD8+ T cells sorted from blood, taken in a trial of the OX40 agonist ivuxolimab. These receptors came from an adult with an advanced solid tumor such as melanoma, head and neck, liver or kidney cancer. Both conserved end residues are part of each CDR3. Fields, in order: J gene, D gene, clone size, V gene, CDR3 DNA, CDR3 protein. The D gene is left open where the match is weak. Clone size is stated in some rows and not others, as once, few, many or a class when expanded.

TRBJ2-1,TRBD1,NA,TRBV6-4,TGTGCCAGCAGTACCCGGGACAGCGAATACAATGAGCAGTTCTTC,CASSTRDSEYNEQFF
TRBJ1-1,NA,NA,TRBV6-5,TGTGCCAGCAGTTACTCGGGGGGTTTGGCTGAAGCTTTCTTT,CASSYSGGLAEAFF
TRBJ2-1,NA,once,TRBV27,TGTGCCAGCAGTCAACTAGCAGACTACAATGAGCAGTTCTTC,CASSQLADYNEQFF
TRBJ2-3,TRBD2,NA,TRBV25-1,TGTGCCAGCAGTGAATACGGAACTAGCGGCACAGATACGCAGTATTTT,CASSEYGTSGTDTQYF
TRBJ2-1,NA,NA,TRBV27,TGTGCCAGCAGTTTGGATAGTGGCAATGAGCAGTTCTTC,CASSLDSGNEQFF
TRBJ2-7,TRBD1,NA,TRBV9,TGTGCCAGCAGCGTAGCGGGACAGGGCTACGAGCAGTACTTC,CASSVAGQGYEQYF
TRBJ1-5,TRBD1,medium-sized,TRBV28,TGTGCCAGCAGTTGGGACAGGGAAGATGGTCAGCCCCAGCATTTT,CASSWDREDGQPQHF
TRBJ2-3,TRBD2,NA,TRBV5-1,TGCGCCAGCAGCTTGTGGACTAGCGGGAGCACAGATACGCAGTATTTT,CASSLWTSGSTDTQYF
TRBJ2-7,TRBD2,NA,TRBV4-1,TGCGCCAGCAGCCAAGGTTTGAGCGGGAGGGTTCGAGAGCAGTACTTC,CASSQGLSGRVREQYF
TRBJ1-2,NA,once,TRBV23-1,TGCGCCAGCAGTCAAGTCTGTGGACAACGTTACACCTTC,CASSQVCGQRYTF
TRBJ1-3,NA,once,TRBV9,TGTGCCAGCAGCGTAGTAGGCAGCTCTGGAAACACCATATATTTT,CASSVVGSSGNTIYF
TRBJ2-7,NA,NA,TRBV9,TGTGCCAGCAGCGTAGAACCTGGGCGGACCTACGAGCAGTACTTC,CASSVEPGRTYEQYF
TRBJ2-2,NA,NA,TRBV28,TGTGCCAGCAGTTTGTTCCGGTACACCGGGGAGCTGTTTTTT,CASSLFRYTGELFF
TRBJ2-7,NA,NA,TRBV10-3,TGTGCCATCAGTGCGGCAGGGAGGTCCTACGAGCAGTACTTC,CAISAAGRSYEQYF
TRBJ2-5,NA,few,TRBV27,TGTGCCAGCAGTTTATCTAGCGGCTCGGAGACCCAGTACTTC,CASSLSSGSETQYF
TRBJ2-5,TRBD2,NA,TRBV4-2,TGTGCCAGCAGCCCAAAAGGACTAGCAGAGACCCAGTACTTC,CASSPKGLAETQYF
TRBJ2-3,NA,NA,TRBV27,TGTGCCAGCAGTGGGGCCGGAACAGATACGCAGTATTTT,CASSGAGTDTQYF
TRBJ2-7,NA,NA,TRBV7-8,TGTGCCAGCAGCTTAGGTAGCGACCACGAGCAGTACTTC,CASSLGSDHEQYF
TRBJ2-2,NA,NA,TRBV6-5,TGTGCCAGCAGTTACCGGGGGACCGGGGAGCTGTTTTTT,CASSYRGTGELFF
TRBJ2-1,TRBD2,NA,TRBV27,TGTGCCAGCAGTCCCGGGACTACAAACAATGAGCAGTTCTTC,CASSPGTTNNEQFF
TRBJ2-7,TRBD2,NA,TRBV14,TGTGCCAGCACCAGCGGGAGGGCCTACGAGCAGTACTTC,CASTSGRAYEQYF
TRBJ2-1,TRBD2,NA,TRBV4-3,TGCGCCAGCAGTCCTAGCGGGGAGGATGAGCAGTTCTTC,CASSPSGEDEQFF
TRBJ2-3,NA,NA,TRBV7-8,TGTGCCAGCACCATCTGGGTCAGCACAGATACGCAGTATTTT,CASTIWVSTDTQYF
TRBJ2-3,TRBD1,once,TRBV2,TGTGCCAGCAGTGCGGGACAGACTAGCACAGATACGCAGTATTTT,CASSAGQTSTDTQYF
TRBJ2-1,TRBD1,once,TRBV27,TGTGCCAGCAGTTTTGGGACAGGGGGTTTCGATGAGCAGTTCTTC,CASSFGTGGFDEQFF
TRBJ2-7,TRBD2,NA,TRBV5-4,TGTGCCAGCAGCTTGGGGATAAGCGGGAGTACCTACGAGCAGTACTTC,CASSLGISGSTYEQYF
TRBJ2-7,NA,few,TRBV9,TGTGCCAGCAGCCCCCAATCGACGTACGAGCAGTACTTC,CASSPQSTYEQYF
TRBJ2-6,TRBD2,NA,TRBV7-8,TGTGCCAGCGGCGCCGGGACTAGCGGCTCTGGGGCCAACGTCCTGACTTTC,CASGAGTSGSGANVLTF
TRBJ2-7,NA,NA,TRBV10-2,TGCGCCAGCAGTTCTAGTGGGGCCCCCTACGAGCAGTACTTC,CASSSSGAPYEQYF
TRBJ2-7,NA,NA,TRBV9,TGTGCCAGCAGCCCCCCGGGGCGATACTACGAGCAGTACTTC,CASSPPGRYYEQYF
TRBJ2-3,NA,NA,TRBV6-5,TGTGCCAGCAGTTTCTCAAACACAGATACGCAGTATTTT,CASSFSNTDTQYF
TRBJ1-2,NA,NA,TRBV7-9,TGTGCCAGCAGCTTACAGGGAGACGGCTACACCTTC,CASSLQGDGYTF
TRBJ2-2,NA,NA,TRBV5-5,TGTGCCAGCAGCTGGGGTACAGCCGGGGAGCTGTTTTTT,CASSWGTAGELFF
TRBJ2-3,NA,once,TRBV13,NA,CASSGLVAGGTDTRYF
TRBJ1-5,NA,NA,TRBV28,TGTGCCAGCAACAGGGAGTATGGCAATCAGCCCCAGCATTTT,CASNREYGNQPQHF
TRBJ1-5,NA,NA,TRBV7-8,TGTGCCAGCAGCTTAGCCCCGAATCAGCCCCAGCATTTT,CASSLAPNQPQHF
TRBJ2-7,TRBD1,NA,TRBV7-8,TGTGCCAGCAGCTTAGAGTGGGTTCTGGACAGGGTCTACGAGCAGTACTTC,CASSLEWVLDRVYEQYF
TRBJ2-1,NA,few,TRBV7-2,TGTGCCAGCAGCTGGACTGGCAGTAACAATGAGCAGTTCTTC,CASSWTGSNNEQFF
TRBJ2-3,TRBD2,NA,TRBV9,TGTGCCAGCAGCGTAGAAGGGGAGGGGACGCAGTATTTT,CASSVEGEGTQYF
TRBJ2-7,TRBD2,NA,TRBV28,TGTGCCAGCAGTTTCTGGGGGGGCGAGCAGTACTTC,CASSFWGGEQYF
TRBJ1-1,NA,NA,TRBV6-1,TGTGCCAGCAGTGATATCGGGGGACGAACTGAAGCTTTCTTT,CASSDIGGRTEAFF
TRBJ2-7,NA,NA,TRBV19,TGTGCCAGTAGTATGGGCTACTACGAGCAGTACTTC,CASSMGYYEQYF
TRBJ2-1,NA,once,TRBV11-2,TGTGCCAGCAGCCTAGTTGTTGGAAATGAGCAGTTCTTC,CASSLVVGNEQFF
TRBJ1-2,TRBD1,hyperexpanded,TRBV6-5,TGTGCCAGCAGTTACGCGACCGGGACAGCGGGTGGCTACACCTTC,CASSYATGTAGGYTF
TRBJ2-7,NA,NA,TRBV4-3,TGCGCCAGCAGCCAAGGGATTGGGGATTACGAGCAGTACTTC,CASSQGIGDYEQYF
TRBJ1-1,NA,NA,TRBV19,TGTGCCAGTAGTATAAGTCAGAACACTGAAGCTTTCTTT,CASSISQNTEAFF